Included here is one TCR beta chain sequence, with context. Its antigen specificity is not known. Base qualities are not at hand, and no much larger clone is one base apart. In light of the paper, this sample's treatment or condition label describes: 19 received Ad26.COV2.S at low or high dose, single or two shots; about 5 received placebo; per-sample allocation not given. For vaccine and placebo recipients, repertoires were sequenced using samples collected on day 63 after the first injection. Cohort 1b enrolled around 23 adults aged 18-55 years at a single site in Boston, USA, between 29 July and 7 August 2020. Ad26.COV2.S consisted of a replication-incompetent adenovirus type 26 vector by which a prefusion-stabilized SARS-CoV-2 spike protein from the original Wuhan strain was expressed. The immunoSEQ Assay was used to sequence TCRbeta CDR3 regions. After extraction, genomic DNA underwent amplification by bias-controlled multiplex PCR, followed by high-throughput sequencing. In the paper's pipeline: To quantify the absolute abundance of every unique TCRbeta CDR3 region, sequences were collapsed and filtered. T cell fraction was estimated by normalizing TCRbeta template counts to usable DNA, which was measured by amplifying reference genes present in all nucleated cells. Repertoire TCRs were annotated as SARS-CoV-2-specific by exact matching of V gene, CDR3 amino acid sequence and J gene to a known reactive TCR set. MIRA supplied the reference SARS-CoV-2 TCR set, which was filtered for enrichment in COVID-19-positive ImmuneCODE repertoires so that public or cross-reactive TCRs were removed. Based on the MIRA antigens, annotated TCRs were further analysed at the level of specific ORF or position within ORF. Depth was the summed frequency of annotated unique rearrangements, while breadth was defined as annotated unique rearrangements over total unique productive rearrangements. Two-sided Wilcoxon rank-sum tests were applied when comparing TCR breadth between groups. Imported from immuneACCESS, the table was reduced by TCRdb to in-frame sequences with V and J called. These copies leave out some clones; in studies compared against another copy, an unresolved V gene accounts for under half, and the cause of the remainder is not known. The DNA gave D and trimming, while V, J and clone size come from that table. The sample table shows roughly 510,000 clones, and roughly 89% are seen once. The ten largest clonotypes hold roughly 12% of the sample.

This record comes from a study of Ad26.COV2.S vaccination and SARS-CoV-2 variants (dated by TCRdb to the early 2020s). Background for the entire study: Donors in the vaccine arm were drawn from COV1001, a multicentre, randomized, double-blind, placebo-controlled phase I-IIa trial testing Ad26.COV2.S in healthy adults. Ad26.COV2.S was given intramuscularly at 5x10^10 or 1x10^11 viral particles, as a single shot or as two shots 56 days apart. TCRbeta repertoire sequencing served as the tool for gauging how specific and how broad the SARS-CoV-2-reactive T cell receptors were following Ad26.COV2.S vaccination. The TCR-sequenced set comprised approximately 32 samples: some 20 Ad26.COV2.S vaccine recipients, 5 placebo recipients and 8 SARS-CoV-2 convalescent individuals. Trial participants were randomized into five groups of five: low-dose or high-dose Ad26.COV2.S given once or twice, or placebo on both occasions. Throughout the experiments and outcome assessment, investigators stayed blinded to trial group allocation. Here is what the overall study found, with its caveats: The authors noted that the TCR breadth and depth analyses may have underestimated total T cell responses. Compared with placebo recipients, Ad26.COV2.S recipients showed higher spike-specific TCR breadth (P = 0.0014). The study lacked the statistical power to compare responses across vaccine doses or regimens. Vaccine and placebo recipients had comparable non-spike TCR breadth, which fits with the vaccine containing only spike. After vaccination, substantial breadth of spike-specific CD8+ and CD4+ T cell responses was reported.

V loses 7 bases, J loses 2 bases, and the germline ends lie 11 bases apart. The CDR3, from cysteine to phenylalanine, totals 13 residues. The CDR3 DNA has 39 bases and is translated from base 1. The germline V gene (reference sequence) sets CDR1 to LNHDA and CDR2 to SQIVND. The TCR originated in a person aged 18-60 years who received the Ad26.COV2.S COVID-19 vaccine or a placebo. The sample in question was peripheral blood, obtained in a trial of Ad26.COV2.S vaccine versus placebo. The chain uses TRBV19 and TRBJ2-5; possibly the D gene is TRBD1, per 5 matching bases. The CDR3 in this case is CASNRQGQETQYF. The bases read TGTGCCAGTAATCGTCAGGGTCAAGAGACCCAGTACTTC.